Listed below are T cell receptor beta chains from one sample, sequenced in a study of blood T cell repertoires in COVID-19. This table comes from immunoSEQ multiplex PCR, and its TCRdb copy is limited to in-frame clones, with some not included. The sample shows around 430,000 clones, 88% of them seen only once. The sequencing sample was made of peripheral blood. Every receptor here comes from a woman in her fifties or sixties with COVID-19, enrolled during active disease. Both conserved end residues are part of each CDR3. The D gene is left open where the match is weak. The size entry is marked missing in some rows and otherwise reads once, few, many or a size class.

- TRBJ2-3 TRBV27 - CASSFGGGTDTQYF TGTGCCAGCAGTTTTGGCGGGGGCACAGATACGCAGTATTTT
- TRBJ1-2 TRBV5-6 - CASSLLGGRGYTF TGTGCCAGCAGCTTGTTGGGGGGACGCGGCTACACCTTC
TRBD2 TRBJ2-5 TRBV5-1 - CASSLDREGETQYF TGCGCCAGCAGCTTGGATAGGGAGGGGGAGACCCAGTACTTC
TRBD1 TRBJ1-3 TRBV19 - CASSTQTGETGNTIYF TGTGCCAGTAGTACCCAGACAGGGGAAACTGGAAACACCATATATTTT
TRBD1 TRBJ1-1 TRBV2 once CASSKTPGQVEAFF TGTGCCAGCAGTAAAACTCCCGGACAGGTAGAAGCTTTCTTT
- TRBJ2-7 TRBV11-1 - CASSAPRGRRQYF TGTGCCAGCAGCGCACCCAGGGGAAGAAGGCAGTACTTC
TRBD1 TRBJ1-2 TRBV5-1 - CASPADRGDYGYTF TGCGCCAGCCCCGCGGACAGGGGGGACTATGGCTACACCTTC
TRBD1 TRBJ1-1 TRBV5-1 - CASSLAPGQGTEAFF TGCGCCAGCAGCTTAGCGCCGGGACAGGGTACTGAAGCTTTCTTT
- TRBJ1-5 TRBV4-1 - CASSQPPRGSNQPQHF TGCGCCAGCAGCCAGCCCCCTAGAGGGTCCAATCAGCCCCAGCATTTT
TRBD1 TRBJ1-2 TRBV27 - CASSLGTGPVYGYTF TGTGCCAGCAGTTTAGGGACAGGACCCGTCTATGGCTACACCTTC
- TRBJ1-2 TRBV30 - CAWTTGSYGYTF TGTGCCTGGACCACTGGGAGTTATGGCTACACCTTC
- TRBJ1-1 TRBV11-3 - CASSSSTGTEAFF TGTGCCAGCAGCTCATCCACCGGGACTGAAGCTTTCTTT
- TRBJ1-2 TRBV7-9 - CASSSQGYGYTF TGTGCCAGCAGCTCCCAGGGCTATGGCTACACCTTC
- TRBJ1-2 TRBV19 - CASRNLLANYGYTF TGTGCCAGTAGAAACCTCTTAGCTAACTATGGCTACACCTTC
TRBD1 TRBJ1-6 TRBV28 - CAASGGLSSYNSPLHF TGTGCCGCCTCAGGGGGGTTAAGCTCCTATAATTCACCCCTCCACTTT
TRBD2 TRBJ2-1 TRBV6-5 - CASNFRLAGANEQFF TGTGCCAGCAACTTCAGACTAGCGGGGGCAAATGAGCAGTTCTTC
- TRBJ2-7 TRBV3-1/TRBV3-2 - CASSDDTREQYF TGTGCCAGCAGTGACGACACTCGCGAGCAGTACTTC
TRBD1 TRBJ1-1 TRBV30 - CACRTGGYTEAFF TGTGCCTGCCGGACAGGGGGATACACTGAAGCTTTCTTT
TRBD2 TRBJ2-7 TRBV11-2 - CASSFRGGGGEQYF TGTGCCAGCAGCTTCCGTGGCGGGGGGGGTGAGCAGTACTTC
TRBD1 TRBJ2-1 TRBV27 once CASSSGTGGRSAKFF TGTGCCAGCAGTTCCGGGACAGGGGGCCGGAGTGCGAAGTTCTTC
TRBD1 TRBJ1-2 TRBV19 once CASSDREAGYTF TGTGCCAGTAGTGACAGGGAGGCGGGCTACACCTTC
TRBD2 TRBJ2-1 TRBV5-1 - CASSTTSGVGNEQFF TGCGCCAGCAGCACTACTAGCGGGGTGGGTAATGAGCAGTTCTTC
- TRBJ2-4 TRBV12-5 - CASGPGGAKNIQYF TGTGCTAGTGGTCCGGGGGGCGCCAAAAACATTCAGTACTTC
- TRBJ1-2 TRBV2 - CASSDIGVGGLMNYGYTF TGTGCCAGCAGTGATATCGGTGTCGGAGGGTTGATGAACTATGGCTACACCTTC
TRBD1 TRBJ1-1 TRBV14 - CASSQVGTGLNTEAFF TGTGCCAGCAGCCAAGTTGGGACAGGATTGAACACTGAAGCTTTCTTT
- TRBJ2-7 TRBV12-5 few CASGFEDEQYF TGTGCTAGTGGTTTCGAGGACGAGCAGTACTTC
- TRBJ2-3 TRBV12-3/TRBV12-4 - CASSSYRADTQYF TGTGCCAGCAGTTCCTACAGGGCCGATACGCAGTATTTT
- TRBJ1-5 TRBV7-8 - CASSVDPGRGNQPQHF TGTGCCAGCAGCGTGGATCCGGGCAGGGGCAATCAGCCCCAGCATTTT
TRBD1 TRBJ1-2 TRBV7-8 - CASSPNPRTGQEGGYTF TGTGCCAGCAGCCCCAACCCGCGGACAGGGCAAGAGGGTGGCTACACCTTC
TRBD1 TRBJ2-7 TRBV6-6 - CASSSYDRVNEQYF TGTGCCAGCAGCTCGTATGACAGGGTAAACGAGCAGTACTTC
TRBD1 TRBJ1-5 TRBV6-5 - CASSLDRVGQPQHF TGTGCCAGCAGCTTGGACAGGGTAGGTCAGCCCCAGCATTTT
TRBD1 TRBJ1-1 TRBV3-1/TRBV3-2 - CASSAGTAIPEAFF TGTGCCAGCAGCGCGGGGACAGCTATACCTGAAGCTTTCTTT
TRBD1 TRBJ1-6 TRBV5-4 - CASSSRTGANSPLHF TGTGCCAGCAGCTCTCGGACAGGGGCTAATTCACCCCTCCACTTT
TRBD2 TRBJ2-1 TRBV3-1/TRBV3-2 - CASSQEGLTSGGGNEQFF TGTGCCAGCAGCCAAGAAGGGCTAACTAGCGGGGGGGGTAATGAGCAGTTCTTC
- TRBJ1-6 TRBV2 once CASARDSSSYNSPLHF TGTGCCAGCGCCCGGGACTCGAGCTCCTATAATTCACCCCTCCACTTT
TRBD1 TRBJ2-7 TRBV7-9 - CASSGQETSYEQYF TGTGCCAGCAGCGGACAGGAGACCTCCTACGAGCAGTACTTC
TRBD1 TRBJ2-3 TRBV11-2 - CASSGQGQGTDTQYF TGTGCCAGCAGCGGACAGGGACAGGGTACAGATACGCAGTATTTT
TRBD1 TRBJ2-7 TRBV12-3/TRBV12-4 - CASSFIQGSEQYF TGTGCCAGCAGTTTTATACAGGGGAGCGAGCAGTACTTC
- TRBJ2-2 TRBV5-1 - CASSSTVTGELFF TGCGCCAGCAGCTCCACAGTGACCGGGGAGCTGTTTTTT
TRBD2 TRBJ2-1 TRBV3-1/TRBV3-2 - CASSQGPAGGAVNEQFF TGTGCCAGCAGCCAAGGCCCAGCGGGGGGCGCGGTCAATGAGCAGTTCTTC